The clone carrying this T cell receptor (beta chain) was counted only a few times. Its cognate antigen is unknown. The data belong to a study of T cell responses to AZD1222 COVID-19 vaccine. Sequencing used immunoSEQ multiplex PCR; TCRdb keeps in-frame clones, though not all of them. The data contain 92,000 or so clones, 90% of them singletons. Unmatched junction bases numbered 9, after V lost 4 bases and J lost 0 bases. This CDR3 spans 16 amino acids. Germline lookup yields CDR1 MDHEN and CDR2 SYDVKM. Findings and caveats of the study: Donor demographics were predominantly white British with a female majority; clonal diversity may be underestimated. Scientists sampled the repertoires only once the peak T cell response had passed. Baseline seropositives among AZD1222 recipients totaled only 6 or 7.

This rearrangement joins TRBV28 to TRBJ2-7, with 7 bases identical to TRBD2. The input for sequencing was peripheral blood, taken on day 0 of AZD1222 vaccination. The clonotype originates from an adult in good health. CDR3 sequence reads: CASSSWGGSYSYEQYF. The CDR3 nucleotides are TGTGCCAGCAGTTCCTGGGGGGGGTCTTACTCCTACGAGCAGTACTTC.